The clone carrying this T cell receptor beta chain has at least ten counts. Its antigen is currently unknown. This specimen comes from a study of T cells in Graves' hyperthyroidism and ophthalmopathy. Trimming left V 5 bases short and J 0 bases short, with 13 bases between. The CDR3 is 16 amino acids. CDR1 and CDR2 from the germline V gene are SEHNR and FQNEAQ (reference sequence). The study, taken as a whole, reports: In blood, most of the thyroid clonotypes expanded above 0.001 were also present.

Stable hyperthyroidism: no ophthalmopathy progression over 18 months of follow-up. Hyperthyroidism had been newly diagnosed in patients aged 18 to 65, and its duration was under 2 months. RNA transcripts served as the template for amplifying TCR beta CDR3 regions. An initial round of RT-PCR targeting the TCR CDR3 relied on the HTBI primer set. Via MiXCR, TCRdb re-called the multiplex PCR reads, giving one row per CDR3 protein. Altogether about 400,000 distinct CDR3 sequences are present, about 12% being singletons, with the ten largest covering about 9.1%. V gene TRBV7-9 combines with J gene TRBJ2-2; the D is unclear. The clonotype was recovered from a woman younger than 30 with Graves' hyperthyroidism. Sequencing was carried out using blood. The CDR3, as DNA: TGTGCCAGCAGCCTCTGGGGTCGGCCGAACACCGGGGAGCTGTTTTTT. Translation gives CASSLWGRPNTGELFF.